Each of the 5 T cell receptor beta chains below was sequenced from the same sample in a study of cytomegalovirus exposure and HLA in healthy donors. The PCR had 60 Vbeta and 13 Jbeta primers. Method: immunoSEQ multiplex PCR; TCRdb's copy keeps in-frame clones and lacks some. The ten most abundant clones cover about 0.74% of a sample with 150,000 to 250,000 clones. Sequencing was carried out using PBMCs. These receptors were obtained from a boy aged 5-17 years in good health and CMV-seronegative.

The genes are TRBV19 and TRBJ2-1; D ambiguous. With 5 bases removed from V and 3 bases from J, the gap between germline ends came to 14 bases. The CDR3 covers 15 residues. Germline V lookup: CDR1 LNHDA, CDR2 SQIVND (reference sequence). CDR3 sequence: CASSPIVRGYNEQFF. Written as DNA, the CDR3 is TGTGCCAGTAGTCCCATCGTTCGAGGCTACAATGAGCAGTTCTTC.

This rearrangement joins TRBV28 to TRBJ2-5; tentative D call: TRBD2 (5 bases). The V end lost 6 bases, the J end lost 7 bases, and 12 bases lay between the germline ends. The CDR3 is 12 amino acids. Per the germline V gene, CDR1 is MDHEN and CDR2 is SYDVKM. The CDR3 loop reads CASSRRGGTQYF. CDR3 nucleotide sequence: TGTGCCAGCAGCCGGCGCGGAGGGACCCAGTACTTC.

The CDR3 DNA follows: TGTGCCTGTTCAAGCGGGTCCCTCTATGGCTACACCTTC. This sequence encodes CACSSGSLYGYTF. The chain carries TRBV30 and TRBJ1-2, with D unresolved. The CDR3 totals 13 residues. Germline CDR1 and CDR2: GTSNPN and SVGIG (reference sequence). Trimming left V 6 bases short and J 4 bases short, with 15 bases between.

The CDR3 loop is CASSPSPVNYGYTF. The DNA for the CDR3 is TGTGCCAGCAGCCCCAGTCCCGTCAACTATGGCTACACCTTC. The gene calls are TRBV9 and TRBJ1-2; D unresolved. CDR1 and CDR2 (germline): SGDLS, YYNGEE. This CDR3 region has 14 residues. V was trimmed by 4 bases and J by 2 bases, leaving 12 bases between them.

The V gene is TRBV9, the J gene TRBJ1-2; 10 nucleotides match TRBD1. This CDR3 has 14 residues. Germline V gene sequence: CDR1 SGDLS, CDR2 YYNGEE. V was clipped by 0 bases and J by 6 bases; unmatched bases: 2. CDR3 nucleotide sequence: TGTGCCAGCAGCGTAGTGGGACAGGGGAATGGCTACACCTTC. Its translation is CASSVVGQGNGYTF. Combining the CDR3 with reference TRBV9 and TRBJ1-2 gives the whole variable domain DSGVTQTPKHLITATGQRVTLRCSPRSGDLSVYWYQQSLDQGLQFLIQYYNGEERAKGNILERFSAQQFPDLHSELNLSSLELGDSALYFCASSVVGQGNGYTFGSGTRLTVV.